A selection of T cell receptor beta chains follows, all from one sample in a study of identical twins. TCRdb redid the calling of the 5' RACE reads with MiXCR, one entry per CDR3 protein. The sample lists about 430,000 distinct CDR3 sequences, 18% seen once, with roughly 12% in the top ten. Material: naive T cells sorted from blood. These receptor sequences come from a man aged 50 to 59 in good health. The CDR3 runs from the conserved cysteine through the conserved F or W. A D gene is named only where the DNA matches it firmly. A row's size may be missing; if present it is once, few, many or a size class.

J gene,V gene,clone size,D gene,CDR3 DNA,CDR3 protein
TRBJ2-2,TRBV11-1,-,-,TGTGCCAGCAGCTTTTACCCCGGGGACACCGGGGAGCTGTTTTTT,CASSFYPGDTGELFF
TRBJ2-7,TRBV6-6,many,-,TGTGCCAGCAGTTACGATATGGAGTACGAGCAGTACTTC,CASSYDMEYEQYF
TRBJ1-2,TRBV6-5,few,-,TGTGCCAGCAGTTACGGTGGGACTGTGACGAGTGGCTACACCTTC,CASSYGGTVTSGYTF
TRBJ2-7,TRBV19,few,-,TGTGCCAGTAGTATTTCTCCGAGGGAAGGGAACGAGCAGTACTTC,CASSISPREGNEQYF
TRBJ2-5,TRBV3-1,-,-,TGTGCCAGCAGCAAGGGTAGACAAGAGACCCAGTACTTC,CASSKGRQETQYF
TRBJ2-4,TRBV7-2,-,TRBD2,TGTGCCAGCAGCTTAGGACTAGCGGGGTACAGCATTCAGTACTTC,CASSLGLAGYSIQYF
TRBJ1-2,TRBV19,-,-,TGTGCCAGTAGTCCTTGGGGGTCGGGACCGCCCAACTATGGCTACACCTTC,CASSPWGSGPPNYGYTF
TRBJ2-1,TRBV12-3/TRBV12-4,many,-,TGTGCCAGCAGTTTAGAAGGAGGGGACAATGAGCAGTTCTTC,CASSLEGGDNEQFF
TRBJ2-5,TRBV20-1,-,TRBD1,TGCAGTGCTACTCGGGACAGGCCGACCCGTGAGACCCAGTACTTC,CSATRDRPTRETQYF
TRBJ2-7,TRBV4-3,-,TRBD1,TGCGCCAGCAGCCAAGACACGGGACAGGACTACGAGCAGTACTTC,CASSQDTGQDYEQYF
TRBJ1-1,TRBV12-3/TRBV12-4,-,-,TGTGCCAGCAGCTTCCCCCCGGGACCCCAGAACACTGAAGCTTTCTTT,CASSFPPGPQNTEAFF
TRBJ2-5,TRBV4-3,few,-,TGCGCCAGCAGCCCAATATGGACATCCCAAGAGACCCAGTACTTC,CASSPIWTSQETQYF
TRBJ1-5,TRBV5-1,few,-,TGCGCCAGCAGCTTGGGTCTGTTGGGGCAGGGAAGTCAGCCCCAGCATTTT,CASSLGLLGQGSQPQHF
TRBJ2-3,TRBV9,-,TRBD2,TGTGCCAGCAGCGCCCTAGCGGGGGGGAGTACAGATACGCAGTATTTT,CASSALAGGSTDTQYF
TRBJ1-4,TRBV20-1,-,-,TGCAGTGCTAGACCTAACCCATCTGCCGGTGAAAAACTGTTTTTT,CSARPNPSAGEKLFF
TRBJ2-2,TRBV27,many,-,TGTGCCAGCAGCTTCCTAATCGGGGCTCGCACCGGGGAGCTGTTTTTT,CASSFLIGARTGELFF
TRBJ1-1,TRBV6-2/TRBV6-3,many,TRBD1,TGTGCCAGCAGTTACGGACAGGGTCGCACTGAAGCTTTCTTT,CASSYGQGRTEAFF
TRBJ2-2,TRBV24-1,many,-,TGTGCCACCAGTGACCCGATTTGGCGAACCGGGGAGCTGTTTTTT,CATSDPIWRTGELFF
TRBJ2-3,TRBV29-1,many,-,TGCAGCGTTGAAGATTTCGGCAGGCCGCCAGATACGCAGTATTTT,CSVEDFGRPPDTQYF
TRBJ1-1,TRBV20-1,few,-,TGCAGTGCTAGACCTTGGGACACAATGAACACTGAAGCTTTCTTT,CSARPWDTMNTEAFF
TRBJ2-7,TRBV4-3,-,-,TGCGCCAGCAGCCATGTGACCGGGCTTGGGGCTTACGAGCAGTACTTC,CASSHVTGLGAYEQYF
TRBJ2-3,TRBV12-3/TRBV12-4,many,TRBD2,TGTGCCAGCAGAGAGACTAGCGGGAGTGATACGCAGTATTTT,CASRETSGSDTQYF
TRBJ2-7,TRBV20-1,many,-,TGCAGTGCTGCCCCTGGGGTGGTCGAGCAGTACTTC,CSAAPGVVEQYF
TRBJ1-5,TRBV7-6,many,-,TGTGCCAGCAGCTCCAAAACAAATCAGCCCCAGCATTTT,CASSSKTNQPQHF